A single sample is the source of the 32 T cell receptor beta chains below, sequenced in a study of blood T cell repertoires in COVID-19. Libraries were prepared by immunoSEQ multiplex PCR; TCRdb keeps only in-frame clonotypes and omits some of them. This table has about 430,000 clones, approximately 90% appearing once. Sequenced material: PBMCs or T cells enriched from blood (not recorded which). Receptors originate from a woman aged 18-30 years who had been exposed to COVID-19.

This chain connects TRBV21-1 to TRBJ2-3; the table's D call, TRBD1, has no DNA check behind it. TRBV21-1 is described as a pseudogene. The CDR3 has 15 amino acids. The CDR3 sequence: CASSIRDRCTDTQYF. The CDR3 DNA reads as TGTGCCAGCAGCATTCGGGACAGATGCACAGATACGCAGTATTTT.

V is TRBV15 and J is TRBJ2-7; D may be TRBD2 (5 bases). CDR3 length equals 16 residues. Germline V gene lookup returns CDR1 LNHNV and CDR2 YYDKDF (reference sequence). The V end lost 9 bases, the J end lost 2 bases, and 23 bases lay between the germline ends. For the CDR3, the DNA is TGTGCCACGGCCCCCCATGAGAGGGCGACTACCTACGAGCAGTACTTC. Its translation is CATAPHERATTYEQYF.

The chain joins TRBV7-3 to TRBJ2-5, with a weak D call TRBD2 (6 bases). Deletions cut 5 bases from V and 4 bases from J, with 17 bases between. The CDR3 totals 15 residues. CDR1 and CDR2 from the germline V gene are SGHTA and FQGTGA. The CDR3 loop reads CASSPQPGTGETQYF. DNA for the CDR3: TGTGCCAGCAGCCCACAGCCCGGGACTGGAGAGACCCAGTACTTC.

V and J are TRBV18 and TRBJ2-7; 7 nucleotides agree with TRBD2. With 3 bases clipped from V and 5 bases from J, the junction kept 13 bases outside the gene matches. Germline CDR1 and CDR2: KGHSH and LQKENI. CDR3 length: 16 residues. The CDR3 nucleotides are TGTGCCAGCTCACCTAAAAGCGGGGTGTTTCGTCACGAGCAGTACTTC. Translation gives CASSPKSGVFRHEQYF.

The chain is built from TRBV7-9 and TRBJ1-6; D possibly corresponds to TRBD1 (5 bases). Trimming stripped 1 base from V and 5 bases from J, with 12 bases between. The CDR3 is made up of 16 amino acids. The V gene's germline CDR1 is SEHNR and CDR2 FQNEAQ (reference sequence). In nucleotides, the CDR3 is TGTGCCAGCAGCTTAGTGTCCAGGGTCCATAATTCACCCCTCCACTTT. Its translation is CASSLVSRVHNSPLHF.

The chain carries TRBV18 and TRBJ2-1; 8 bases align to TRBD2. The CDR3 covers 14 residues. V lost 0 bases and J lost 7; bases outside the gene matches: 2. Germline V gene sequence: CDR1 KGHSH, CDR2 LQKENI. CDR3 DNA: TGTGCCAGCTCACCACCCGGGACTAGAAATGAGCAGTTCTTC. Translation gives CASSPPGTRNEQFF.

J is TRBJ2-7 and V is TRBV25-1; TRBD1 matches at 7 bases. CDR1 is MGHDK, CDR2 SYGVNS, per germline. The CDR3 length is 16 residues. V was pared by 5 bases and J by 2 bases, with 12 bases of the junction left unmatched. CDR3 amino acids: CASSPHPGQETYEQYF. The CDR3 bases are TGTGCCAGCAGTCCCCATCCAGGACAGGAAACCTACGAGCAGTACTTC.

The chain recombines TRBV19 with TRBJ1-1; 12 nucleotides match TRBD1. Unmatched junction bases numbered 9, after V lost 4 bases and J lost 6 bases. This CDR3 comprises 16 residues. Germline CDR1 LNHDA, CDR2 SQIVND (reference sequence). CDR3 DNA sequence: TGTGCCAGTAGTACAGCGCCGGGACAGGGGGCGTCTGAAGCTTTCTTT. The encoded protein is CASSTAPGQGASEAFF. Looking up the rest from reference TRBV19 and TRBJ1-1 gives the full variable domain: DGGITQSPKYLFRKEGQNVTLSCEQNLNHDAMYWYRQDPGQGLRLIYYSQIVNDFQKGDIAEGYSVSREKKESFPLTVTSAQKNPTAFYLCASSTAPGQGASEAFFGQGTRLTVV.

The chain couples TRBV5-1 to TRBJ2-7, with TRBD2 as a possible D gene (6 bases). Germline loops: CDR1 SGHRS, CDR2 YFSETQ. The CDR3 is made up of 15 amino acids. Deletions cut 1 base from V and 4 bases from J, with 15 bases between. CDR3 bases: TGCGCCAGCAGCTTGTCGGGCGGGAAGCCTTACGAGCAGTACTTC. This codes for CASSLSGGKPYEQYF.

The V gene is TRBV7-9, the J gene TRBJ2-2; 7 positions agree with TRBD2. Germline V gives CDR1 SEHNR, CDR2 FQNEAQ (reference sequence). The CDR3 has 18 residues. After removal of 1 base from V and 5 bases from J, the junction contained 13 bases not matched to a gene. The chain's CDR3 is CASSLGAGLHGGTGELFF. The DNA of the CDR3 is TGTGCCAGCAGCTTAGGGGCTGGACTCCACGGGGGGACCGGGGAGCTGTTTTTT.

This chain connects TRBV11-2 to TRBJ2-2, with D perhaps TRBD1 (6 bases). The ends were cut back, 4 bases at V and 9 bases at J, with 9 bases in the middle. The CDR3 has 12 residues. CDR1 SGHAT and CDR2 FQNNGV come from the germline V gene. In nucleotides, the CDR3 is TGTGCCAGCAGCTCAAGGGGGTGGGAGCTGTTTTTT. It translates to CASSSRGWELFF.

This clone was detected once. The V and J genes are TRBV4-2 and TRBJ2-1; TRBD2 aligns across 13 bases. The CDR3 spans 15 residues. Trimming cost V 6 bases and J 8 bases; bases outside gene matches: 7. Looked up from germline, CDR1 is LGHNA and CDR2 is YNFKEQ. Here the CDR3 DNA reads TGTGCCAGCAGACTTACTAGCGGGGGGGTCGATGAGCAGTTCTTC. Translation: CASRLTSGGVDEQFF.

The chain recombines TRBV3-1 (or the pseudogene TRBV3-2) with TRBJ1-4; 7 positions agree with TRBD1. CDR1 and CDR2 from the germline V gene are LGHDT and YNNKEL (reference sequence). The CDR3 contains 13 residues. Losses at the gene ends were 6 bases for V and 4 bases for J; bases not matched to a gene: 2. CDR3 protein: CASRGQLNEKLFF. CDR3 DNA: TGTGCCAGCAGGGGACAGCTTAATGAAAAACTGTTTTTT.

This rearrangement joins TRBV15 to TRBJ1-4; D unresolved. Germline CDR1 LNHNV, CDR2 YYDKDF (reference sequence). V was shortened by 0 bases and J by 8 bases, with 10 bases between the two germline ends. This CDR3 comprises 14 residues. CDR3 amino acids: CATSREGRGEKLFF. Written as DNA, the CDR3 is TGTGCCACCAGCAGAGAGGGTCGAGGGGAAAAACTGTTTTTT. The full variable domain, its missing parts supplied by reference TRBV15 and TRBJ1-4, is DAMVIQNPRYQVTQFGKPVTLSCSQTLNHNVMYWYQQKSSQAPKLLFHYYDKDFNNEADTPDNFQSRRPNTSFCFLDIRSPGLGDTAMYLCATSREGRGEKLFFGSGTQLSVL.

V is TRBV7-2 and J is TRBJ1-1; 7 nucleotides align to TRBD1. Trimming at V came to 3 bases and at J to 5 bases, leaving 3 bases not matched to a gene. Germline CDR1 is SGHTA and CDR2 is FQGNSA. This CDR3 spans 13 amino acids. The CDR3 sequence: CASSLPGQTEAFF. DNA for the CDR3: TGTGCCAGCAGCTTGCCGGGACAGACTGAAGCTTTCTTT.

CDR3 protein: CASSPEGLGNTIYF. The CDR3 nucleotides are TGCGCCAGCAGCCCGGAGGGACTTGGAAACACCATATATTTT. The chain has TRBV5-1 and TRBJ1-3, with a weak D call TRBD1 (5 bases). This CDR3 comprises 14 residues. Between the trimmed V and J ends, which lost 4 bases and 3 bases, there was a span of 11 bases. Germline CDR1 reads SGHRS; CDR2 reads YFSETQ.

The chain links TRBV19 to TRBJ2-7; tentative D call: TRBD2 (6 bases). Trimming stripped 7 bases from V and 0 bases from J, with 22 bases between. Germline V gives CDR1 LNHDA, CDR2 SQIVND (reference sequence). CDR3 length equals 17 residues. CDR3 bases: TGTGCCAGTAACGATCGGGGTTCCGGCGGGAACTCCTACGAGCAGTACTTC. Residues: CASNDRGSGGNSYEQYF.

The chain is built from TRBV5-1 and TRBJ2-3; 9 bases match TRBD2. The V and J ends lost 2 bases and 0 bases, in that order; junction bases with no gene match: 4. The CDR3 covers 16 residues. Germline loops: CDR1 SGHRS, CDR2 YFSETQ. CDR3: CASSFRLAASTDTQYF. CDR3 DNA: TGCGCCAGCAGCTTTAGACTAGCGGCTAGCACAGATACGCAGTATTTT.

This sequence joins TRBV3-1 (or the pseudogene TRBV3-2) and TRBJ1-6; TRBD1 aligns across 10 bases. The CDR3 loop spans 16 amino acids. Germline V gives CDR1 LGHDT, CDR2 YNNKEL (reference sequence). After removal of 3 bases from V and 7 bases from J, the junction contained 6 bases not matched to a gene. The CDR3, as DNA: TGTGCCAGCAGCCACTACCGGGACAGGGGAAATTCACCCCTCCACTTT. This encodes CASSHYRDRGNSPLHF.

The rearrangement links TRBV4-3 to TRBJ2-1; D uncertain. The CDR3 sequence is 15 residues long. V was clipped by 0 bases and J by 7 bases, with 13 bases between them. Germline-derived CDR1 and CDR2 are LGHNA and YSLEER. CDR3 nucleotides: TGCGCCAGCAGCCAAGATACGCAGGCCGGTAATGAGCAGTTCTTC. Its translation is CASSQDTQAGNEQFF.

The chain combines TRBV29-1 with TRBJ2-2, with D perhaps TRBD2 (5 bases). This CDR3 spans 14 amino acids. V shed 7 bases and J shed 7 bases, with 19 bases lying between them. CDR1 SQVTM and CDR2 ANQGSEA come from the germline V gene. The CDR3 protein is CSARETGLVGELFF. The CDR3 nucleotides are TGCAGCGCCCGGGAAACGGGTCTGGTCGGGGAGCTGTTTTTT.

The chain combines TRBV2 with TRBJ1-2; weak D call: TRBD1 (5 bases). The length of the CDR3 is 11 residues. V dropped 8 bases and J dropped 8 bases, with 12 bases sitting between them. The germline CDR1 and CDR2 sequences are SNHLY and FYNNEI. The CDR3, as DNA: TGTGCCAGCTCCCCGGAGGGGGGCTACACCTTC. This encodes CASSPEGGYTF. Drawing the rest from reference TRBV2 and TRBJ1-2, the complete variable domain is EPEVTQTPSHQVTQMGQEVILRCVPISNHLYFYWYRQILGQKVEFLVSFYNNEISEKSEIFDDQFSVERPDGSNFTLKIRSTKLEDSAMYFCASSPEGGYTFGSGTRLTVV.

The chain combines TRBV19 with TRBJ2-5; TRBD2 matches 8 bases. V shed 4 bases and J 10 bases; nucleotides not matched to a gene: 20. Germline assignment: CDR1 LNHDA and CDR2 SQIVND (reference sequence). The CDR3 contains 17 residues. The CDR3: CASSTFGIAGSSGDQYF. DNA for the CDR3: TGTGCCAGTAGTACCTTTGGGATAGCGGGGTCCTCAGGGGACCAGTACTTC.

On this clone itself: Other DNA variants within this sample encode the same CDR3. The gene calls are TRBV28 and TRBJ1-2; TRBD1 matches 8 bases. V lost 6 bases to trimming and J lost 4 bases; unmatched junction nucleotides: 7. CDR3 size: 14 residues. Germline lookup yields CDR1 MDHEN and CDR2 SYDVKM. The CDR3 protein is CASSPGTGFYGYTF. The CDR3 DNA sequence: TGTGCCAGCAGCCCCGGGACAGGCTTCTATGGCTACACCTTC.

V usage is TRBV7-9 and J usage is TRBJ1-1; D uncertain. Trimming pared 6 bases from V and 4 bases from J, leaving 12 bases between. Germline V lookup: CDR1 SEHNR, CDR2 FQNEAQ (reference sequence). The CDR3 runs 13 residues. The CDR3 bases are TGTGCCAGCAGGGTTGGGCTGGGCACTGAAGCTTTCTTT. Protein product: CASRVGLGTEAFF.

Written as DNA, the CDR3 is TGTGCCAGCAGCCAAGAACTAGCGGGAGGTGGCTACGAGCAGTACTTC. It is translated as CASSQELAGGGYEQYF. This chain uses TRBV7-6 with TRBJ2-7; 12 positions agree with TRBD2. V was pared by 5 bases and J by 3 bases, with 8 bases of the junction left unmatched. From germline, CDR1 is SGHVS and CDR2 FNYEAQ. The CDR3 length is 16 residues.

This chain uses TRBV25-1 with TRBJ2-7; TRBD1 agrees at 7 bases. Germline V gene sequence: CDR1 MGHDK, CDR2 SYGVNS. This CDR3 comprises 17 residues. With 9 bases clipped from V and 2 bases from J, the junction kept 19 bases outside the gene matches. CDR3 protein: CASSRIGTDDQAYEQYF. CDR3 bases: TGTGCCAGTAGCCGGATCGGGACAGATGATCAGGCCTACGAGCAGTACTTC.

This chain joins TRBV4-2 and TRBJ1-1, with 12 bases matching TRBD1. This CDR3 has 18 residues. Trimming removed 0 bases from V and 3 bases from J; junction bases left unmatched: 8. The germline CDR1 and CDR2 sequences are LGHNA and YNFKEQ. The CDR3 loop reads CASSQEGTGGNWDTEAFF. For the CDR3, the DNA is TGTGCCAGCAGCCAAGAGGGGACAGGGGGCAATTGGGACACTGAAGCTTTCTTT.

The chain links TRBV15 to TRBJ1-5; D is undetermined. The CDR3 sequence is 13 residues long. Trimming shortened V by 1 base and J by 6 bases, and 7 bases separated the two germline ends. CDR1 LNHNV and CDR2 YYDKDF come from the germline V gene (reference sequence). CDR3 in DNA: TGTGCCACCAGCAGAGGTCGGGGTCAGCCCCAGCATTTT. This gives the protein CATSRGRGQPQHF.

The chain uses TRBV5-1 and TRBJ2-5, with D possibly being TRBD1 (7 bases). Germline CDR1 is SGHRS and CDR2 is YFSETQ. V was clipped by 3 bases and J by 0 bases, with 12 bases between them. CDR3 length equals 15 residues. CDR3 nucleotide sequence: TGCGCCAGCAGCTCGGGGGACAGAGACCAAGAGACCCAGTACTTC. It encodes CASSSGDRDQETQYF.

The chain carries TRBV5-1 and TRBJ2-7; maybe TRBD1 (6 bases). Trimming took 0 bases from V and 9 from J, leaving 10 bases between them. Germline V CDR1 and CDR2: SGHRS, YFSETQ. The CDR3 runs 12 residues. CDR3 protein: CASSLVGTSQYF. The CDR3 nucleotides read TGCGCCAGCAGCTTGGTTGGGACATCGCAGTACTTC. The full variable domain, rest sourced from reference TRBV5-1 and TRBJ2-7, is KAGVTQTPRYLIKTRGQQVTLSCSPISGHRSVSWYQQTPGQGLQFLFEYFSETQRNKGNFPGRFSGRQFSNSRSEMNVSTLELGDSALYLCASSLVGTSQYFGPGTRLTVT.

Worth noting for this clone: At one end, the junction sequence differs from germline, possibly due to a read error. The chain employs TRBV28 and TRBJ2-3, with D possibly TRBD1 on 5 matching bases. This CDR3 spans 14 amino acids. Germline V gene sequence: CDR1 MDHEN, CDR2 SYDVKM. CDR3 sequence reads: CASGLTRATDTQYF. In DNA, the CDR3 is TGTGCCAGCGGTTTAACCAGGGCGACAGATACGCAGTATTTT.